Below are 15 T cell receptor beta chains sequenced from a single sample in a study of CD8+CD57+ T cells in acquired aplastic anemia. Genomic DNA served as template for TCR beta VDJ and CDR3 profiling. MiXCR was run by TCRdb on the reads, yielding one entry per CDR3 protein. The sample holds approximately 120,000 distinct CDR3 sequences; roughly 40% are singletons and the top ten take about 2.6%. The patients chosen for sequencing had shown expansion of CD8+CD57+ cells (detected by flow cytometry). Sequenced input: sorted CD4+, CD8+, or CD8+CD57+ T cells (not recorded which) from PBMCs. The receptors here all came from a human donor with aplastic anemia.

The chain couples TRBV7-3 to TRBJ1-1; 7 bases are a match to TRBD1. V trimming: 1 base; J trimming: 11 bases; junction bases outside the gene matches: 13. Germline V lookup: CDR1 SGHTA, CDR2 FQGTGA. The CDR3 has 15 residues. In DNA form, the CDR3 reads TGTGCCAGCAGCTTAAGAGGGACAGATCCTCGTGCGGCTTTCTTT. Translation gives CASSLRGTDPRAAFF.

The gene calls are TRBV10-3 and TRBJ1-2, with 8 bases lining up with TRBD1. V lost 7 bases, J lost 5 bases, and 6 bases stayed unmatched. The CDR3 length is 13 residues. From germline, CDR1 is ENHRY and CDR2 SYGVKD. The CDR3 DNA is TGTGCCATCAACCTAGGGACAGGTTATGGCTACACCTTC. Its translation: CAINLGTGYGYTF.

This chain links TRBV10-1 with TRBJ2-1; 14 bases line up with TRBD2. The germline gives CDR1 WNHNN, CDR2 SYGVQD (reference sequence). The CDR3 contains 16 residues. Unmatched junction bases numbered 10, after V lost 6 bases and J lost 9 bases. CDR3 region: CASSLGLAGGLGEQFF. CDR3 DNA: TGCGCCAGCAGCCTCGGACTAGCGGGGGGCTTGGGTGAGCAGTTCTTC.

This clonotype appeared many times. V is TRBV20-1 and J is TRBJ1-5; TRBD1 might be the D (6 bases). The CDR3 totals 14 residues. Germline CDR1 and CDR2: DFQATT and SNEGSKA (reference sequence). Trimming shortened V by 5 bases and J by 2 bases, and 13 bases separated the two germline ends. The CDR3 here is CSALPRGGNQPQHF. As DNA, the CDR3 is TGCAGTGCTCTTCCCAGGGGAGGCAATCAGCCCCAGCATTTT.

This clonotype was picked up a small number of times. The CDR3 ends on some other residue instead of the conserved phenylalanine or tryptophan, so this is likely a read error. The chain carries TRBV3-1 and TRBJ2-7, with TRBD1 as a possible D gene (5 bases). Trimming stripped 0 bases from V and 4 bases from J, with 13 bases between. CDR3 length: 15 amino acids. The germline V gene has CDR1 LGHDT and CDR2 YNNKEL (reference sequence). This CDR3 is CASSQEISRGYEQYL. The CDR3, as DNA: TGTGCCAGCAGCCAAGAAATCAGTAGGGGATACGAGCAGTACCTC.

Worth noting for this clonotype: Here the CDR3 omits its conserved ending phenylalanine or tryptophan, so a read error is the likely source. It is unclear where the CDR3 begins or ends on the DNA, so no DNA is shown, and the CDR3 is as TCRdb lists it. The chain couples TRBV2 to TRBJ1-4. The CDR3 length equals 8 residues, ends included. Germline V gene data show CDR1 as SNHLY and CDR2 as FYNNEI. CDR3 in amino acids: CASSERAM.

V and J are TRBV19 and TRBJ2-7; TRBD1 aligns across 9 bases. The CDR3 extends over 14 amino acids. Germline values: CDR1 LNHDA, CDR2 SQIVND (reference sequence). With 11 bases clipped from V and 5 bases from J, the junction kept 13 bases outside the gene matches. The CDR3 sequence: CAGPGQGVLHEQYF. The CDR3 DNA sequence: TGTGCCGGTCCGGGACAGGGAGTTCTCCACGAGCAGTACTTC.

This clonotype has a count of ten or more. V and J are TRBV9 and TRBJ2-2; D not resolved. CDR1 SGDLS and CDR2 YYNGEE come from the germline V gene. This CDR3 contains 15 residues. V was cut by 0 bases and J by 0 bases, with 6 bases left in between. DNA of the CDR3: TGTGCCAGCAGCGTAGTAGGTGCGAACACCGGGGAGCTGTTTTTT. Translation gives CASSVVGANTGELFF.

This clonotype was seen a few times. The chain employs TRBV27 and TRBJ1-1; possible D gene TRBD1, 6 bases. Between the trimmed V and J ends, which lost 6 bases and 8 bases, there was a span of 16 bases. Looked up from germline, CDR1 is MNHEY and CDR2 is SMNVEV (reference sequence). The CDR3 consists of 13 residues. The chain's CDR3 is CASRGSGGLEAFF. CDR3 nucleotides: TGTGCCAGCAGAGGGTCCGGGGGCTTAGAAGCTTTCTTT.

This clonotype was detected ten times or more. The rearrangement uses TRBV7-9 and TRBJ2-2; D perhaps matches TRBD1 (5 bases). The CDR3 runs to 14 residues. Germline V gene lookup returns CDR1 SEHNR and CDR2 FQNEAQ (reference sequence). The V end lost 5 bases, the J end lost 7 bases, and 14 bases lay between the germline ends. CDR3 residues: CASSHWGRRGELFF. In DNA form, the CDR3 reads TGTGCCAGCAGCCATTGGGGCCGGCGCGGGGAGCTGTTTTTT.

This clonotype was picked up a small number of times. The J gene is TRBJ2-1, the V gene TRBV25-1; the D gene is possibly TRBD2 (5 bases). This CDR3 is 17 amino acids long. V gave up 1 base and J gave up 7 bases, with 20 bases separating them. The germline gives CDR1 MGHDK, CDR2 SYGVNS. In nucleotides, the CDR3 is TGTGCCAGCAGTGAATCTTCTGGAGTGGGAGTGGGGAATGAGCAGTTCTTC. It translates to CASSESSGVGVGNEQFF. Combining the CDR3 with reference TRBV25-1 and TRBJ2-1 gives the whole variable domain EADIYQTPRYLVIGTGKKITLECSQTMGHDKMYWYQQDPGMELHLIHYSYGVNSTEKGDLSSESTVSRIRTEHFPLTLESARPSHTSQYLCASSESSGVGVGNEQFFGPGTRLTVL.

The rearrangement joins TRBV7-2 to TRBJ1-6; a weak D match, TRBD1 (6 bases). Trimming stripped 5 bases from V and 8 bases from J, with 13 bases between. The germline gives CDR1 SGHTA, CDR2 FQGNSA. The CDR3 has 14 residues. The CDR3 is CASSRGGGDSPLHF. DNA of the CDR3: TGTGCCAGCAGCCGGGGAGGGGGTGATTCACCCCTCCACTTT.

This clonotype came up many times. The rearrangement uses TRBV20-1 and TRBJ2-3, with TRBD1 as a possible D gene (5 bases). This CDR3 has 15 residues. CDR1 DFQATT and CDR2 SNEGSKA come from the germline V gene (reference sequence). Trimming left V 5 bases short and J 5 bases short, with 20 bases between. CDR3 protein: CSAGPTEKRGDTQYF. CDR3 nucleotides: TGCAGTGCTGGACCCACGGAAAAAAGGGGAGATACGCAGTATTTT.

This clonotype was recorded at least ten times. The chain links TRBV5-1 to TRBJ1-1; D perhaps matches TRBD1 (6 bases). Trimming removed 4 bases at V and 3 bases at J, with 13 bases between. The CDR3 totals 14 residues. Germline loops: CDR1 SGHRS, CDR2 YFSETQ. The CDR3 DNA is TGCGCCAGCAGCCACGGACAGCCGGACACTGAAGCTTTCTTT. It is translated as CASSHGQPDTEAFF.

This clonotype was picked up many times. This sequence joins TRBV2 and TRBJ1-2; 7 bases match TRBD1. This CDR3 spans 18 amino acids. Looked up from germline, CDR1 is SNHLY and CDR2 is FYNNEI. Trimming cost V 5 bases and J 4 bases; bases outside gene matches: 19. CDR3 nucleotides: TGTGCCAGCAGTTTTAACAGGCCAGGGGGGCATCCATCCTATGGCTACACCTTC. Residues: CASSFNRPGGHPSYGYTF.